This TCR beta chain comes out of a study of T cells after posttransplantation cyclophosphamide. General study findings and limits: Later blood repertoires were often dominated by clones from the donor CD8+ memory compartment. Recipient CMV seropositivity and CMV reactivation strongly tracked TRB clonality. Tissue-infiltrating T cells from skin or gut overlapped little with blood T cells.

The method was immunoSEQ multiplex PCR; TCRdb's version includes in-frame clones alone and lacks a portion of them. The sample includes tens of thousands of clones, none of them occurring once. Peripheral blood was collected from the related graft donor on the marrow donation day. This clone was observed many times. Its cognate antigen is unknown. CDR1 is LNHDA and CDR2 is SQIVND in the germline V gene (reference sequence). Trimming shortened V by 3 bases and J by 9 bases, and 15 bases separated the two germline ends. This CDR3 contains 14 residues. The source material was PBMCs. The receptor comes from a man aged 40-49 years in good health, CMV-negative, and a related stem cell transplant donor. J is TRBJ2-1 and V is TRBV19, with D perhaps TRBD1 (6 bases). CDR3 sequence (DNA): TGTGCCAGTAGTATTGATCAGGGGTGGGCTGAGCAGTTCTTC. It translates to CASSIDQGWAEQFF.